This T cell receptor beta chain was retrieved from a study of regulatory T cells in long-lasting Graves disease. Study-wide results and limits: Accuracy could have been hurt by small sample size.

Time point reported: newly diagnosed GD, antithyroid drugs for less than 3 months. PBMC RNA was the source of the TCR library. The germline gives CDR1 SNHLY, CDR2 FYNNEI. Trimming at V came to 4 bases and at J to 0 bases, leaving 8 bases not matched to a gene. This CDR3 has 18 residues. Combining iRepertoire HTBI primers with Arm-PCR of CDR3 regions, the authors built TCR beta libraries. One entry per CDR3 protein results from TCRdb running MiXCR on the multiplex PCR reads. The data hold a few hundred thousand distinct CDR3 sequences, with about 13% observed a single time. This clonotype was recorded many times. The target antigen is unknown. These data also featured in a second study, about T cells in Graves' hyperthyroidism and ophthalmopathy. That source adds: Stable hyperthyroidism: no ophthalmopathy progression over 18 months of follow-up. Recently diagnosed hyperthyroidism of less than 2 months' duration affected patients aged 18 to 65. Clinical symptoms, serum thyroxine, TRAb, thyroid ultrasound and orbital computed tomography established diagnosis.

The clonotype was recovered from a man aged 30 to 39 with Graves disease. Sequencing used peripheral blood mononuclear cells (PBMCs), obtained at new diagnosis, from a patient treated with antithyroid drugs. This chain joins TRBV2 and TRBJ2-1; 11 bases map to TRBD2. The CDR3 DNA reads TGTGCCAGCAGTGGGACCGGGACTAGCGGTACCTCCTACAATGAGCAGTTCTTC. This sequence encodes CASSGTGTSGTSYNEQFF.